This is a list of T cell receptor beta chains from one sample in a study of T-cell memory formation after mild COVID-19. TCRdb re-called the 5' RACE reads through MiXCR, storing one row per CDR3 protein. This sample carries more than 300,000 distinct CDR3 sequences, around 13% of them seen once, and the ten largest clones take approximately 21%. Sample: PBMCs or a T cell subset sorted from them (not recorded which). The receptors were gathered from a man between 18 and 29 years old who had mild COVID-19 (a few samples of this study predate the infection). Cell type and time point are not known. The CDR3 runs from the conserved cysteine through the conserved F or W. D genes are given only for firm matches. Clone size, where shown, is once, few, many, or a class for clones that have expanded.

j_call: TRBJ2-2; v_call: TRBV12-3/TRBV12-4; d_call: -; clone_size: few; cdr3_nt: TGTGCCAGCAGTTCTGGGTGGGTTTTCTCCGGGGAGCTGTTTTTT; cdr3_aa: CASSSGWVFSGELFF
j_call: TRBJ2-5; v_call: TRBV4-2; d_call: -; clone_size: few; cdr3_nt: TGTGCCAGCAGCCCCGAGGGGACGCAGGTGGCCCAGTACTTC; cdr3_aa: CASSPEGTQVAQYF
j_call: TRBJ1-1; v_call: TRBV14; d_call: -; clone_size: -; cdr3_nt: TGTGCCAATACAGGGATCGAGGGCACTGAAGCTTTCTTT; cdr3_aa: CANTGIEGTEAFF
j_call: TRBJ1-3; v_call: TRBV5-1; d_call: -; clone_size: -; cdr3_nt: TGCGCCAGCAGCTTGAGTCCGGGGGGATACTCTGGAAACACCATATATTTT; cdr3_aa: CASSLSPGGYSGNTIYF
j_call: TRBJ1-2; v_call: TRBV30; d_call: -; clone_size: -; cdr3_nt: TGTGCCTGGAGAGCACAGGGCAGGGGCTACACCTTC; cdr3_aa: CAWRAQGRGYTF
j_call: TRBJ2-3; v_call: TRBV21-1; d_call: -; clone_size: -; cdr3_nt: TGTGCCAGCAGCATCTTGGGGTGGGATACGCAGTATTTT; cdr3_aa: CASSILGWDTQYF
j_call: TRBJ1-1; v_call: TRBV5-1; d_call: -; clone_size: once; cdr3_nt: TGCGCCAGCAGTTCTTGGGGGGGGAGCACTGAAGCTTTCTTT; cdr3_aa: CASSSWGGSTEAFF
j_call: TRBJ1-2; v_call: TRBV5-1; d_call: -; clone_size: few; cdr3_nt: TGCGCCAGCAGCTTTGATAAGCCTCACTATGGCTACACCTTC; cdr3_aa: CASSFDKPHYGYTF
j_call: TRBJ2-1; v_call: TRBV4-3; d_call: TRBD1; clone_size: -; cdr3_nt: TGCGCCAGCAGCCAGAATTTACCACTAGGACAGGTCGAGGCCGAAGCGCAGTTCTTC; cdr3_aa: CASSQNLPLGQVEAEAQFF
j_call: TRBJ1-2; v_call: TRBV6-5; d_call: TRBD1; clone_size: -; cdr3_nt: TGTGCCAGCAGCCAGAAAGACGTGACCGGGACAGGGAGATTTATCGGCTATGGCTACACCTTC; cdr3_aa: CASSQKDVTGTGRFIGYGYTF
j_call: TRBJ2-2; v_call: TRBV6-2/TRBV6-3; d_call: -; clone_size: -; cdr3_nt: TGTGCCAGCAGTTACGGGGGGACGAACACCGGGGAGCTGTTTTTT; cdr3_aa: CASSYGGTNTGELFF
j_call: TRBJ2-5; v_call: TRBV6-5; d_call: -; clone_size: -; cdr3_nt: TGTGCCAGCACCAAACTAGCTGGAGAGACCCAGTACTTC; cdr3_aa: CASTKLAGETQYF
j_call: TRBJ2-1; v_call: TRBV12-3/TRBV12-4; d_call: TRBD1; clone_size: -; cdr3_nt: TGTGCCAGCAGTTCGTTACAGGGGGTTGAGCAGTTCTTC; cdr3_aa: CASSSLQGVEQFF
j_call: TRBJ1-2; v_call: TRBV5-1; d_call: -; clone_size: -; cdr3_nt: TGCGCCAGCAGCCCCGGAGGGAGTAACCTCTATGGCTACACCTTC; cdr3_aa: CASSPGGSNLYGYTF
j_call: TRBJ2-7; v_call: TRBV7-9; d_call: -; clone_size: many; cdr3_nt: TGTGCCAGCAGCTTAGTGGGTGGTGGGGCCTACGAGCAGTACTTC; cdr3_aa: CASSLVGGGAYEQYF
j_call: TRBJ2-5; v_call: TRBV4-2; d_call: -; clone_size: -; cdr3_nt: TGTGCCAGCAGCCAAGAGCTAGGAACGGAGACCCAGTACTTC; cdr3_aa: CASSQELGTETQYF
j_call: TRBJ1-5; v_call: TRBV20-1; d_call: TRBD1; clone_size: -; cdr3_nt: TGCAGTGCTGAGGGACAGGGGAATCAGCCCCAGCATTTT; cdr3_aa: CSAEGQGNQPQHF
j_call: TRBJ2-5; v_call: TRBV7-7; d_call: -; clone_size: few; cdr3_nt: TGTGCTAGCAGCTTAGGGAGAACAGGGGAGACCCAGTACTTC; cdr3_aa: CASSLGRTGETQYF
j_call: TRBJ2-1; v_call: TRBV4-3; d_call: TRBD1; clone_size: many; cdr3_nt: TGCGCCAGCAGCCAAGAACAGGGGAATGAGCAGTTCTTC; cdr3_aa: CASSQEQGNEQFF
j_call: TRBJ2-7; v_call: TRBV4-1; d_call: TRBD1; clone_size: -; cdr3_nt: TGCGCCAGCAGCCAAGGAGGCAGGGGGCCTTCCTACGAGCAGTACTTC; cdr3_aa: CASSQGGRGPSYEQYF
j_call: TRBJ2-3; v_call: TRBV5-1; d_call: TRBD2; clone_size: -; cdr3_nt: TGCGCCAGCAGCTTGGCCGGAATAGCGGGGGCAGATACGCAGTATTTT; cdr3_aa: CASSLAGIAGADTQYF
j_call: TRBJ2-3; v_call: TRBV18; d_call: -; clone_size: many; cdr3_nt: TGTGCCAGCAGCCCTCTGGCGGGGGCCACAGATACGCAGTATTTT; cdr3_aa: CASSPLAGATDTQYF
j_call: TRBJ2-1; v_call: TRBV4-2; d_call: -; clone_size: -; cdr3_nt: TGTGCCAGCAGCCAAGATGGTAACAATGAGCAGTTCTTC; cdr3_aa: CASSQDGNNEQFF
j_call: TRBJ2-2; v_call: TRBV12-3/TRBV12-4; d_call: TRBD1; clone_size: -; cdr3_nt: TGTGCCAGCAGCCGACAGGGGGCTCGTACCGGGGAGCTGTTTTTT; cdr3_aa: CASSRQGARTGELFF
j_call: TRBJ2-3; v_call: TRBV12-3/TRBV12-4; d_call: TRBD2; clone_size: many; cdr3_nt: TGTGCCAGCAGCTATCGTAGCGGGGGGCAGAATACGCAGTATTTT; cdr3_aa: CASSYRSGGQNTQYF
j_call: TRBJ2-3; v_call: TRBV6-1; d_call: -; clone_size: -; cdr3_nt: TGTGCCAGCAGGGTCCGGGACCGAGCTAGCACAGATACGCAGTATTTT; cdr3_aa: CASRVRDRASTDTQYF
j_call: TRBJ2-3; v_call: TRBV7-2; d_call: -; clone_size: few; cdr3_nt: TGTGCCAGCAGCTTGCTTGGCCAGGACACAGATACGCAGTATTTT; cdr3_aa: CASSLLGQDTDTQYF
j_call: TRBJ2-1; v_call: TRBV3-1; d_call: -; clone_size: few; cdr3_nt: TGTGCCAGCAGCCAAGATTTAAGCCGTCCTGAGCAGTTCTTC; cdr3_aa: CASSQDLSRPEQFF
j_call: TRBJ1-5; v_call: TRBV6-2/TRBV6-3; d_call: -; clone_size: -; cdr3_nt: TGTGCCAGCAGCCCTCGAGCGGGCAGGGTGGATCAGCCCCAGCATTTT; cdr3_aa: CASSPRAGRVDQPQHF
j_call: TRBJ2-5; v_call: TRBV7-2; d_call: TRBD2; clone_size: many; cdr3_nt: TGTGCCAGCAGCTCAGCGGGGGCCCAAGAGACCCAGTACTTC; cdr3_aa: CASSSAGAQETQYF
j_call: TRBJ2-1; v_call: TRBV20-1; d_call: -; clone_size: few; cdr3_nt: TGCAGTGCGGAAGGGAACTACAATGAGCAGTTCTTC; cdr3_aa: CSAEGNYNEQFF
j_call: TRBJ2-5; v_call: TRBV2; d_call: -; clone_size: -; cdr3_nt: TGTGCCAGCAGTGAGCGGATTGGGGAGACCCAGTACTTC; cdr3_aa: CASSERIGETQYF
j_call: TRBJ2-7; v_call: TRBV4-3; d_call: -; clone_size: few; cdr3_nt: TGCGCCAGCAGCCAAGGCGGCCAGGGGTCATACGAGCAGTACTTC; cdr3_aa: CASSQGGQGSYEQYF
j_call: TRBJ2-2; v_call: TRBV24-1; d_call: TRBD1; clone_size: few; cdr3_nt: TGTGCCACCAGTGATTCCAACAGGGGGAACACCGGGGAGCTGTTTTTT; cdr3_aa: CATSDSNRGNTGELFF
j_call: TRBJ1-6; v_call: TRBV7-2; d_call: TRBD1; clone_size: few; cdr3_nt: TGTGCCAGCAGCTTTCGGGACAGCTCCTATAATTCACCCCTCCACTTT; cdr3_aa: CASSFRDSSYNSPLHF
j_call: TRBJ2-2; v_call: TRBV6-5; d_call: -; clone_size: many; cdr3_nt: TGTGCCAGCAGTCCTGGGTCCGGGAGACGGAACACCGGGGAGCTGTTTTTT; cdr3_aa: CASSPGSGRRNTGELFF
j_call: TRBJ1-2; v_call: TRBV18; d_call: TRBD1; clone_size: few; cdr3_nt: TGTGCCAGCTCACCACGGGACAGTTCTAACTATGGCTACACCTTC; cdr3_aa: CASSPRDSSNYGYTF
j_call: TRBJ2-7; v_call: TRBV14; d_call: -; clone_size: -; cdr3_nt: TGTGCCAGCAGCCAAGTTCGGGTCTCCGAGCAGTACTTC; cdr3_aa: CASSQVRVSEQYF
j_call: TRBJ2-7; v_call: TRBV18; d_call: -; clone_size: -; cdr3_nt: TGTGCCAGCTCTCGGGACCACGAGCAGTACTTC; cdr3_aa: CASSRDHEQYF
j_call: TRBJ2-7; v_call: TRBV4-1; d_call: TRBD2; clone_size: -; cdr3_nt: TGCGCCAGCAGCCAAGGGCTGCGCGGGGGATCCTACGAGCAGTACTTC; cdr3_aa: CASSQGLRGGSYEQYF
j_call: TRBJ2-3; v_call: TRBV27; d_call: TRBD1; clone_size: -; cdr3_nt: TGTGCCAGCAGTTTATGGGGGACAGGGAGGTTCGCAGATACGCAGTATTTT; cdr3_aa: CASSLWGTGRFADTQYF
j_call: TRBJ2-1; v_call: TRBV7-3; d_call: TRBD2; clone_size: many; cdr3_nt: TGTGCCAGCAGCTTAGCGGGGGGCTTCTACAATGAGCAGTTCTTC; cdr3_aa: CASSLAGGFYNEQFF
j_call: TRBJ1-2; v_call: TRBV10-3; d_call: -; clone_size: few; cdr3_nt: TGTGCCATCAGTGAGTCAACTTACAACTATGGCTACACCTTC; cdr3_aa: CAISESTYNYGYTF
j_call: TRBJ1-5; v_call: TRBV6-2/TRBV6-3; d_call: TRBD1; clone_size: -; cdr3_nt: TGTGCCAGTTCTGTACAGGGGCGGAATCAGCCCCAGCATTTT; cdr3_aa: CASSVQGRNQPQHF
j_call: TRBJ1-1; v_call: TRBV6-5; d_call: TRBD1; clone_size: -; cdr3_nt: TGTGCCAGCATCACAGGGGCTGAAGCTTTCTTT; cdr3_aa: CASITGAEAFF
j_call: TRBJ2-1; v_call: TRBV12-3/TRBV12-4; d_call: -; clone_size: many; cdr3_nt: -; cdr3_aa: CASILGGRGEQFF
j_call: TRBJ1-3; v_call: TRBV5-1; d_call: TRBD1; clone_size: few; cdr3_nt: TGCGCCAGCAGCTTGGACGGACAGGGTAACCTCAGGTCTGGAAACACCATATATTTT; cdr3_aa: CASSLDGQGNLRSGNTIYF
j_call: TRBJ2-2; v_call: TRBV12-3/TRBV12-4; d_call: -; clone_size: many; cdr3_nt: TGTGCCAGCAGACCTTACACCGGGGAGCTGTTTTTT; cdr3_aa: CASRPYTGELFF
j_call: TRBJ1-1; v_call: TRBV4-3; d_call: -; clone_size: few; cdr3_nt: TGCGCCAGCAGCCAAGAGGGGGGAGGGTACACTGAAGCTTTCTTT; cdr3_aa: CASSQEGGGYTEAFF
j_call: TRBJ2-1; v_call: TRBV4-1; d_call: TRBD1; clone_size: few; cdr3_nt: TGCGCCAGCAGCCAAGGGGACAGGGGGCAGGTTGAGCAGTTCTTC; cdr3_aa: CASSQGDRGQVEQFF
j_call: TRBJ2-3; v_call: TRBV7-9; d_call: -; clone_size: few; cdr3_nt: TGTGCCAGCAGCTCCAAGGGGAGCACAGATACGCAGTATTTT; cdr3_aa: CASSSKGSTDTQYF
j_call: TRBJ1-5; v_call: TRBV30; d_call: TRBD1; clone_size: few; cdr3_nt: TGTGCCTGGAGTACTACAGGGGGAAGACGGCAGCCCCAGCATTTT; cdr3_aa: CAWSTTGGRRQPQHF
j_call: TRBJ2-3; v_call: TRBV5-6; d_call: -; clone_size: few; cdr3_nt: TGTGCCAGCAGAACGCAGGTGTCGGATACGCAGTATTTT; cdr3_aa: CASRTQVSDTQYF
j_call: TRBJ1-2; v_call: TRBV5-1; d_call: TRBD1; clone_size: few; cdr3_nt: TGCGCCAGCAGCTTGGCCGGGACAGGGGGCGATCAGTTCTATGGCTACACCTTC; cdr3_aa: CASSLAGTGGDQFYGYTF